The 22 T cell receptor beta chains given below trace back to one sample, sequenced in a study of CD8 T cells in Susac syndrome. With random hexamers, reverse transcription was performed on about 0.5 to 1 ug of RNA. Using its own MiXCR run on the immunoSEQ multiplex PCR reads, TCRdb lists one record per CDR3 protein. The sample holds 200,000 or so distinct CDR3 sequences, about 95% seen once. The material sequenced was CD4+ T cells from PBMCs. Every receptor here comes from a human donor with multiple sclerosis.

This chain uses TRBV5-1 with TRBJ2-3; D gene unclear. From germline, CDR1 is SGHRS and CDR2 YFSETQ. This CDR3 spans 14 amino acids. Between the trimmed V and J ends, which lost 4 bases and 4 bases, there was a span of 13 bases. Written as DNA, the CDR3 is TGCGCCAGCAGCCCCTTCGAGGCGGCAGATACGCAGTATTTT. Translation: CASSPFEAADTQYF.

The sample holds one count of this clonotype. The CDR3 nucleotides are TGCAGTGCTAGAGATTTTGGCGGGAGGATAAATGAGCAGTTCTTC. It encodes CSARDFGGRINEQFF. The rearrangement uses TRBV20-1 and TRBJ2-1, with 8 bases that match TRBD2. The CDR3 is 15 residues long. With V trimmed by 0 bases and J by 7 bases, 8 bases remained unmatched. Per germline, CDR1 DFQATT and CDR2 SNEGSKA (reference sequence).

The chain uses TRBV2 and TRBJ2-1; D is undetermined. The germline V gene encodes CDR1 SNHLY and CDR2 FYNNEI. Trimming removed 4 bases from V and 7 bases from J, with 8 bases in between. The CDR3 contains 12 residues. The CDR3 here is CASSVGPNEQFF. CDR3 bases: TGTGCCAGCAGTGTGGGTCCGAATGAGCAGTTCTTC.

V and J are TRBV29-1 and TRBJ2-7, with a tentative D call TRBD1 (6 bases). CDR3 length equals 13 residues. Between the trimmed V and J ends, which lost 7 bases and 4 bases, there was a span of 17 bases. Germline V gene lookup returns CDR1 SQVTM and CDR2 ANQGSEA. CDR3 region: CSAGRGGDYEQYF. The CDR3 nucleotides are TGCAGCGCCGGCCGAGGGGGAGATTACGAGCAGTACTTC.

This clonotype was picked up one time. The chain has TRBV2 and TRBJ2-1; no firm D call. The germline V and J ends were trimmed by 7 bases and 4 bases, with 8 bases remaining between them. The germline gives CDR1 SNHLY, CDR2 FYNNEI. This CDR3 is built from 12 residues. CDR3 in DNA: TGTGCCAGCATAGAATCATACAATGAGCAGTTCTTC. This sequence encodes CASIESYNEQFF. The full variable domain, rest sourced from reference TRBV2 and TRBJ2-1, is EPEVTQTPSHQVTQMGQEVILRCVPISNHLYFYWYRQILGQKVEFLVSFYNNEISEKSEIFDDQFSVERPDGSNFTLKIRSTKLEDSAMYFCASIESYNEQFFGPGTRLTVL.

V usage is TRBV30 and J usage is TRBJ2-7; 7 bases fit TRBD1. There are 13 residues in the CDR3. In germline, CDR1 is GTSNPN, CDR2 SVGIG (reference sequence). V shed 3 bases and J 3 bases; nucleotides not matched to a gene: 5. The CDR3: CAWRGGRLYEQYF. CDR3 nucleotide sequence: TGTGCCTGGAGAGGGGGCAGGCTCTACGAGCAGTACTTC.

This chain uses TRBV29-1 with TRBJ2-5; unclear D gene. The CDR3 extends over 15 amino acids. Per germline, CDR1 SQVTM and CDR2 ANQGSEA. The V end was cut by 4 bases, the J end by 1 base, with 16 bases between. The CDR3 spells CSVGGPGQVQETQYF. DNA for the CDR3: TGCAGCGTTGGTGGTCCCGGGCAGGTCCAAGAGACCCAGTACTTC.

This chain links TRBV20-1 with TRBJ2-7, with 7 bases lining up with TRBD2. This CDR3 contains 12 residues. After removal of 6 bases from V and 4 bases from J, the junction contained 6 bases not matched to a gene. CDR1 DFQATT and CDR2 SNEGSKA come from the germline V gene (reference sequence). The DNA for the CDR3 is TGCAGTGCCCTCCGGGGGGAATACGAGCAGTACTTC. It codes for CSALRGEYEQYF.

V usage is TRBV29-1 and J usage is TRBJ2-7; D possibly corresponds to TRBD1 (6 bases). Trimming removed 7 bases at V and 7 bases at J, with 20 bases between. Germline V lookup: CDR1 SQVTM, CDR2 ANQGSEA. The CDR3 spans 13 residues. DNA for the CDR3: TGCAGCGCGCCGGGACCCATGGGACAAGAGCAGTACTTC. Its translation is CSAPGPMGQEQYF.

The CDR3 protein is CSVQTGGQNIQYF. The CDR3 region has the DNA TGCAGCGTTCAGACAGGGGGTCAAAACATTCAGTACTTC. The chain joins TRBV29-1 to TRBJ2-4; 9 nucleotides agree with TRBD1. The CDR3 consists of 13 residues. Per the germline V gene, CDR1 is SQVTM and CDR2 is ANQGSEA. Trimming took 5 bases from V and 5 from J; bases not matched to a gene: 4.

The gene calls are TRBV29-1 and TRBJ1-2; D remains ambiguous. Trimming took off 7 bases at V and 4 bases at J, with 22 bases between the two ends. The CDR3 loop spans 15 amino acids. Germline V gene sequence: CDR1 SQVTM, CDR2 ANQGSEA. The CDR3 DNA follows: TGCAGCGCCCAAGTCCACACCCAAGTCACCTATGGCTACACCTTC. Translating it yields CSAQVHTQVTYGYTF. The entire variable domain, with the rest obtained from reference TRBV29-1 and TRBJ1-2, is as follows: SAVISQKPSRDICQRGTSLTIQCQVDSQVTMMFWYRQQPGQSLTLIATANQGSEATYESGFVIDKFPISRPNLTFSTLTVSNMSPEDSSIYLCSAQVHTQVTYGYTFGSGTRLTVV.

The rearrangement uses TRBV3-1 and TRBJ1-1; no clear D. Germline V lookup: CDR1 LGHDT, CDR2 YNNKEL (reference sequence). The ends were cut back, 5 bases at V and 1 base at J, with 11 bases in the middle. The CDR3 runs 14 residues. The CDR3 loop is CASSSPQKNTEAFF. Written as DNA, the CDR3 is TGTGCCAGCAGCTCCCCGCAAAAGAACACTGAAGCTTTCTTT.

This chain connects TRBV9 to TRBJ2-1; D unresolved. Germline V lookup: CDR1 SGDLS, CDR2 YYNGEE. Trimming cost V 1 base and J 5 bases, with 7 bases left between them. This CDR3 has 13 amino acids. This CDR3 reads CASSVTPDNEQFF. The CDR3 nucleotides are TGTGCCAGCAGCGTAACGCCTGACAATGAGCAGTTCTTC.

CDR3 protein: CASSLGGRAFYGYTF. In DNA, the CDR3 is TGCGCCAGCAGCTTAGGGGGACGGGCCTTCTATGGCTACACCTTC. V usage is TRBV5-1 and J usage is TRBJ1-2; D perhaps matches TRBD1 (6 bases). Germline CDR1 reads SGHRS; CDR2 reads YFSETQ. The CDR3 runs 15 residues. The V and J ends lost 2 bases and 4 bases respectively, with 15 bases between them.

The CDR3 protein is CASSQEDSGNTIYF. The CDR3 region has the DNA TGTGCCAGCAGCCAGGAAGACTCTGGAAACACCATATATTTT. The rearrangement joins TRBV4-2 to TRBJ1-3; D not certain. The CDR3 totals 14 residues. Between the trimmed V and J ends, which lost 3 bases and 0 bases, there was a span of 6 bases. Looked up from germline, CDR1 is LGHNA and CDR2 is YNFKEQ.

This chain links TRBV29-1 with TRBJ2-5; maybe TRBD2 (5 bases). V shed 8 bases and J shed 7 bases, with 14 bases lying between them. Germline loops: CDR1 SQVTM, CDR2 ANQGSEA. The CDR3 contains 11 residues. The DNA for the CDR3 is TGCAGCTATACTACTGGAGGGACCCAGTACTTC. It encodes CSYTTGGTQYF.

This chain links TRBV15 with TRBJ2-1; D is possibly TRBD1 (5 bases). The V and J ends lost 0 bases and 7 bases respectively, with 10 bases between them. This CDR3 spans 14 amino acids. The germline CDR1 and CDR2 sequences are LNHNV and YYDKDF (reference sequence). In nucleotides, the CDR3 is TGTGCCACCAGCAGAGAGGCAGGGTGGAATGAGCAGTTCTTC. Protein product: CATSREAGWNEQFF.

The V and J genes are TRBV20-1 and TRBJ2-1; no definite D call. The germline gives CDR1 DFQATT, CDR2 SNEGSKA (reference sequence). V was clipped by 3 bases and J by 5 bases, with 2 bases between them. This CDR3 region has 10 residues. CDR3 sequence (DNA): TGCAGTGCTAGTGACAATGAGCAGTTCTTC. Encoded protein: CSASDNEQFF.

This chain joins TRBV29-1 and TRBJ2-1, with 7 bases identical to TRBD2. V trimming: 6 bases; J trimming: 9 bases; junction bases outside the gene matches: 5. CDR3 length: 11 residues. Germline CDR1 reads SQVTM; CDR2 reads ANQGSEA. The chain's CDR3 is CSVPGGTEQFF. Here the CDR3 DNA reads TGCAGCGTCCCCGGGGGGACTGAGCAGTTCTTC.

V and J are TRBV7-2 and TRBJ2-5, with a possible D match to TRBD1 (5 bases). V was trimmed by 3 bases and J by 1 base, leaving 6 bases between them. Germline assignment: CDR1 SGHTA and CDR2 FQGNSA. There are 13 residues in the CDR3. In DNA, the CDR3 is TGTGCCAGCAGCTTTGGGGCCCAAGAGACCCAGTACTTC. Its translation is CASSFGAQETQYF.

V gene TRBV27 combines with J gene TRBJ1-2; D is unresolved. The CDR3 spans 13 residues. V lost 9 bases and J lost 4, with 15 bases in between. Germline V gene lookup returns CDR1 MNHEY and CDR2 SMNVEV (reference sequence). The CDR3 coding sequence is TGTGCCAGACGTCTCCGCAAACTCTATGGCTACACCTTC. Protein: CARRLRKLYGYTF.

The chain combines TRBV29-1 with TRBJ2-5; D is unresolved. Trimming took 6 bases from V and 4 from J, leaving 15 bases between them. The CDR3 extends over 13 amino acids. Germline-derived CDR1 and CDR2 are SQVTM and ANQGSEA. The CDR3 reads CSVDSLGSETQYF. The CDR3 nucleotides are TGCAGCGTGGATTCTCTGGGGTCAGAGACCCAGTACTTC.